This is a list of T cell receptor beta chains from one sample in a study of T cells after yellow fever vaccination. TCRdb reprocessed the 5' RACE reads with MiXCR, giving one entry per CDR3 protein. This table has approximately 110,000 distinct CDR3 sequences, roughly 6.7% appearing once. The sample in question was CD4+ T cells sorted from PBMCs, obtained around 10 days after the first yellow fever vaccination. Receptors were obtained from a man aged 18 to 35 who received the YFV17D yellow fever vaccine. The CDR3 runs from the conserved cysteine through the conserved F or W. A D gene is named only where the DNA matches it firmly. Some rows have no size entry. The others give once, few or many, or a class for an expanded clone.

V gene: TRBV7-2; clone size: NA; J gene: TRBJ2-1; D gene: NA; CDR3 protein: CASSLAGPGSEQFF; CDR3 DNA: TGTGCCAGCAGCTTAGCAGGACCGGGGTCCGAGCAGTTCTTC
V gene: TRBV5-1; clone size: many; J gene: TRBJ2-5; D gene: NA; CDR3 protein: CASSSQTIVAETQYF; CDR3 DNA: TGCGCCAGCAGCTCCCAGACCATAGTCGCCGAGACCCAGTACTTC
V gene: TRBV23-1; clone size: many; J gene: TRBJ1-5; D gene: TRBD1; CDR3 protein: CASSQQNRDRGECQPQHF; CDR3 DNA: TGCGCCAGCAGTCAACAAAACCGGGACAGGGGAGAATGTCAGCCCCAGCATTTT
V gene: TRBV6-1; clone size: many; J gene: TRBJ1-6; D gene: NA; CDR3 protein: CASSEAGVGDSPLHF; CDR3 DNA: TGTGCCAGCAGTGAAGCTGGGGTGGGGGATTCACCCCTCCACTTT
V gene: TRBV28; clone size: few; J gene: TRBJ1-2; D gene: NA; CDR3 protein: CASSLNTGYGYTF; CDR3 DNA: TGTGCCAGCAGTTTAAATACCGGCTATGGCTACACCTTC
V gene: TRBV7-2; clone size: many; J gene: TRBJ1-2; D gene: NA; CDR3 protein: CASSLSAPLYGYTF; CDR3 DNA: TGTGCCAGCAGCTTATCAGCCCCCCTCTATGGCTACACCTTC
V gene: TRBV12-3/TRBV12-4; clone size: many; J gene: TRBJ2-3; D gene: TRBD2; CDR3 protein: CASSFWAGGEPDTQYF; CDR3 DNA: TGTGCCAGCAGTTTTTGGGCGGGGGGGGAACCAGATACGCAGTATTTT
V gene: TRBV11-2; clone size: many; J gene: TRBJ2-5; D gene: NA; CDR3 protein: CASSLDRGSPQETQYF; CDR3 DNA: TGTGCCAGCAGCTTAGATCGGGGCAGTCCGCAAGAGACCCAGTACTTC
V gene: TRBV19; clone size: many; J gene: TRBJ2-5; D gene: NA; CDR3 protein: CASSIGGRETQYF; CDR3 DNA: TGTGCCAGTAGTATCGGGGGCCGGGAGACCCAGTACTTC
V gene: TRBV12-3/TRBV12-4; clone size: NA; J gene: TRBJ1-6; D gene: NA; CDR3 protein: CASSPTHQGSALHF; CDR3 DNA: TGTGCCAGCAGTCCCACGCACCAGGGTTCGGCCCTCCACTTT
V gene: TRBV5-4; clone size: few; J gene: TRBJ2-7; D gene: TRBD2; CDR3 protein: CASSLAGGVNYEQYF; CDR3 DNA: TGTGCCAGCAGCTTGGCCGGGGGGGTTAATTACGAGCAGTACTTC
V gene: TRBV20-1; clone size: many; J gene: TRBJ2-3; D gene: NA; CDR3 protein: CSVPAGVADTQYF; CDR3 DNA: TGCAGTGTCCCGGCAGGGGTAGCAGATACGCAGTATTTT
V gene: TRBV7-2; clone size: many; J gene: TRBJ2-2; D gene: NA; CDR3 protein: CASSWGTLNTGELFF; CDR3 DNA: TGTGCCAGCAGCTGGGGGACACTGAACACCGGGGAGCTGTTTTTT
V gene: TRBV5-1; clone size: many; J gene: TRBJ2-2; D gene: TRBD1; CDR3 protein: CASNRGESTGELFF; CDR3 DNA: TGCGCCAGCAACAGGGGGGAAAGCACCGGGGAGCTGTTTTTT
V gene: TRBV7-2; clone size: many; J gene: TRBJ2-7; D gene: NA; CDR3 protein: CASSLGGGKPYEQYF; CDR3 DNA: TGTGCCAGCAGCTTAGGGGGGGGCAAGCCCTACGAGCAGTACTTC
V gene: TRBV11-2; clone size: few; J gene: TRBJ2-3; D gene: TRBD2; CDR3 protein: CASSSPGLAGGSRDTQYF; CDR3 DNA: TGTGCCAGCAGCTCCCCGGGACTAGCGGGGGGATCCAGGGATACGCAGTATTTT
V gene: TRBV9; clone size: many; J gene: TRBJ2-3; D gene: NA; CDR3 protein: CASSPQVSTDTQYF; CDR3 DNA: TGTGCCAGCAGCCCACAAGTTAGCACAGATACGCAGTATTTT
V gene: TRBV20-1; clone size: many; J gene: TRBJ2-5; D gene: TRBD1; CDR3 protein: CSAGQGARETQYF; CDR3 DNA: TGCAGTGCTGGACAGGGGGCTAGGGAGACCCAGTACTTC
V gene: TRBV12-2; clone size: NA; J gene: TRBJ2-5; D gene: NA; CDR3 protein: CASRLVFVGPQETQYF; CDR3 DNA: TGTGCAAGTCGCTTAGTATTCGTAGGCCCACAAGAGACCCAGTACTTC
V gene: TRBV5-1; clone size: many; J gene: TRBJ2-3; D gene: TRBD2; CDR3 protein: CASSILAGGLPDTQYF; CDR3 DNA: TGCGCCAGCAGCATACTAGCGGGGGGGTTGCCAGATACGCAGTATTTT
V gene: TRBV19; clone size: many; J gene: TRBJ2-2; D gene: NA; CDR3 protein: CASRMEAAAGELFF; CDR3 DNA: TGTGCCAGTAGAATGGAAGCGGCCGCCGGGGAGCTGTTTTTT
V gene: TRBV5-1; clone size: few; J gene: TRBJ1-5; D gene: NA; CDR3 protein: CASSTSGGEGQPQHF; CDR3 DNA: TGCGCCAGCAGCACCTCTGGGGGGGAAGGACAGCCCCAGCATTTT
V gene: TRBV4-2; clone size: many; J gene: TRBJ2-1; D gene: NA; CDR3 protein: CASSQIAVSSYNEQFF; CDR3 DNA: TGTGCCAGCAGCCAAATAGCGGTTAGCTCCTACAATGAGCAGTTCTTC
V gene: TRBV29-1; clone size: NA; J gene: TRBJ1-6; D gene: NA; CDR3 protein: CSAAEGRDNSPLHF; CDR3 DNA: TGCAGCGCCGCCGAGGGACGGGATAATTCACCCCTCCACTTT
V gene: TRBV7-2; clone size: many; J gene: TRBJ1-5; D gene: NA; CDR3 protein: CASSSYSSNQPQHF; CDR3 DNA: TGTGCCAGCAGCTCTTACAGTAGCAATCAGCCCCAGCATTTT
V gene: TRBV20-1; clone size: few; J gene: TRBJ1-5; D gene: TRBD1; CDR3 protein: CSAPTGTGNQPQHF; CDR3 DNA: TGCAGTGCTCCCACCGGGACAGGGAATCAGCCCCAGCATTTT
V gene: TRBV9; clone size: many; J gene: TRBJ1-5; D gene: TRBD1; CDR3 protein: CASSPGAGTGGVQPQHF; CDR3 DNA: TGTGCCAGCAGCCCCGGGGCTGGGACAGGGGGAGTTCAGCCCCAGCATTTT
V gene: TRBV7-6; clone size: many; J gene: TRBJ1-2; D gene: NA; CDR3 protein: CASSSPSQGPYGYTF; CDR3 DNA: TGTGCCAGCAGCTCGCCGAGCCAGGGCCCCTATGGCTACACCTTC